The 28 T cell receptor beta chains below were found in one sample sequenced in a study of shared T cell receptors in the human thymus. Profiling relied on immunoSEQ multiplex PCR, and the TCRdb table lists in-frame clones only, not all of them. The sample contains about 400,000 clones, around 95% of which appear only once. What was sequenced was thymocytes. The receptors shown here come from a human donor.

The chain uses TRBV29-1 and TRBJ2-5; D is ambiguous. There are 14 residues in the CDR3. The germline V and J ends were trimmed by 4 bases and 1 base, with 13 bases remaining between them. In germline, CDR1 is SQVTM, CDR2 ANQGSEA. CDR3 region: CSVGVCLVQETQYF. CDR3 nucleotides: TGCAGCGTTGGGGTATGTCTCGTCCAAGAGACCCAGTACTTC.

The CDR3 reads CSVRTTGRVRSGTEAFF. The DNA of the CDR3 is TGCAGCGTCCGAACGACGGGGAGGGTAAGGTCAGGCACTGAAGCTTTCTTT. The chain links TRBV29-1 to TRBJ1-1; D remains ambiguous. Germline V CDR1 and CDR2: SQVTM, ANQGSEA. V was pared by 6 bases and J by 4 bases, with 27 bases between. This CDR3 has 17 residues.

This chain uses TRBV6-5 with TRBJ2-1, with D possibly matching TRBD2 (6 bases). Germline assignment: CDR1 MNHEY and CDR2 SVGAGI. CDR3 length: 14 amino acids. Trimming cost V 3 bases and J 5 bases, with 11 bases left between them. CDR3 coding DNA: TGTGCCAGCAGTTATTACGGGAGCCACAATGAGCAGTTCTTC. This codes for CASSYYGSHNEQFF.

The sample holds a few counts of this clone. The same CDR3 is also encoded by other DNA sequences in this sample. V gene TRBV5-1 combines with J gene TRBJ2-1, with TRBD1 identical over 11 bases. Per germline, CDR1 SGHRS and CDR2 YFSETQ. CDR3 length: 16 amino acids. J lost 2 bases, V lost 0 bases, and 1 base had no gene match. CDR3 sequence reads: CASSLVGQGAYNEQFF. The CDR3 nucleotides read TGCGCCAGCAGCTTGGTGGGACAGGGGGCCTACAATGAGCAGTTCTTC.

The V call is TRBV27, the J call TRBJ1-1, with a tentative D call TRBD1 (6 bases). Germline V lookup: CDR1 MNHEY, CDR2 SMNVEV (reference sequence). There are 13 residues in the CDR3. Trimming shortened V by 2 bases and J by 4 bases, and 8 bases separated the two germline ends. The CDR3 spells CASSLNRATEAFF. The CDR3 nucleotides read TGTGCCAGCAGTTTAAACAGGGCCACTGAAGCTTTCTTT.

The rearrangement joins TRBV10-3 to TRBJ1-1, with a tentative D call TRBD1 (6 bases). V lost 6 bases and J 1 base, leaving 15 bases between the germline ends. The germline V gene encodes CDR1 ENHRY and CDR2 SYGVKD. The CDR3 contains 15 residues. The CDR3 spells CAISWGQGANTEAFF. CDR3 bases: TGTGCCATCAGCTGGGGGCAGGGAGCGAACACTGAAGCTTTCTTT.

The chain carries TRBV19 and TRBJ1-5; weak D call: TRBD1 (5 bases). The CDR3 covers 14 residues. Germline CDR1 reads LNHDA; CDR2 reads SQIVND (reference sequence). V shed 3 bases and J shed 1 base, with 7 bases lying between them. The CDR3 sequence: CASSIRTSNQPQHF. The CDR3 nucleotides read TGTGCCAGTAGTATTCGGACAAGCAATCAGCCCCAGCATTTT. Full variable domain (outside the CDR3, taken from reference TRBV19 and TRBJ1-5): DGGITQSPKYLFRKEGQNVTLSCEQNLNHDAMYWYRQDPGQGLRLIYYSQIVNDFQKGDIAEGYSVSREKKESFPLTVTSAQKNPTAFYLCASSIRTSNQPQHFGDGTRLSIL.

This clone has a single count. The chain joins TRBV6-1 to TRBJ2-5; tentatively, D is TRBD1 or TRBD2 (5 bases each). The CDR3 runs to 15 residues. Per germline, CDR1 MNHNS and CDR2 SASEGT. Deletions cut 9 bases from V and 5 bases from J, with 22 bases between. CDR3 in DNA: TGTGCCAGTACAGGTGAGGGGATTAAGTTGGAGACCCAGTACTTC. As protein: CASTGEGIKLETQYF.

The chain is built from TRBV27 and TRBJ1-3; D remains unclear. This CDR3 comprises 20 residues. Germline CDR1 reads MNHEY; CDR2 reads SMNVEV (reference sequence). V gave up 5 bases and J gave up 6 bases, with 32 bases separating them. CDR3 residues: CASSPEPLDLIPEPLNTIYF. For the CDR3, the DNA is TGTGCCAGCAGTCCCGAACCTTTAGACTTAATTCCCGAACCTTTAAACACCATATATTTT.

There are a few counts of this clone. The rearrangement links TRBV15 to TRBJ2-2, with a possible D match to TRBD2 (5 bases). CDR1 and CDR2 from the germline V gene are LNHNV and YYDKDF (reference sequence). Trimming removed 0 bases from V and 6 bases from J, with 20 bases in between. This CDR3 spans 18 amino acids. The CDR3 nucleotides are TGTGCCACCAGCAGAGAGGGAGACCTTACCAAGTGGGCCGGGGAGCTGTTTTTT. This translates into CATSREGDLTKWAGELFF.

J is TRBJ2-1 and V is TRBV18; D may be TRBD1 (6 bases). Trimming removed 6 bases from V and 3 bases from J, with 21 bases in between. This CDR3 spans 17 amino acids. Germline V gene lookup returns CDR1 KGHSH and CDR2 LQKENI. As DNA, the CDR3 is TGTGCCAGCTCCCCTTGTGACAGGTCTATCCACTACAATGAGCAGTTCTTC. It encodes CASSPCDRSIHYNEQFF.

The chain links TRBV11-2 to TRBJ1-5, with unresolved D. The CDR3 is made up of 18 amino acids. CDR1 is SGHAT, CDR2 FQNNGV, per germline. The germline V and J ends were trimmed by 5 bases and 0 bases, with 20 bases remaining between them. The CDR3 coding sequence is TGTGCCAGCAGCGAGGCGGATTTTCTCTCTTATAGCAATCAGCCCCAGCATTTT. Residues: CASSEADFLSYSNQPQHF.

The chain is built from TRBV20-1 and TRBJ2-5; TRBD1 might be the D (5 bases). Per the germline V gene, CDR1 is DFQATT and CDR2 is SNEGSKA (reference sequence). Trimming removed 3 bases from V and 5 bases from J, with 7 bases in between. The CDR3 is 11 amino acids. The CDR3 here is CSARGLETQYF. In nucleotides, the CDR3 is TGCAGTGCTAGGGGGCTGGAGACCCAGTACTTC.

This chain links TRBV6-4 with TRBJ2-5; the match to TRBD2 covers 13 bases. The CDR3 length is 17 residues. The V segment lost 4 bases and the J segment 4 bases; nucleotides outside the gene matches: 9. Germline V lookup: CDR1 MRHNA, CDR2 SNTAGT. This CDR3 reads CASSGLLAGGSGETQYF. DNA of the CDR3: TGTGCCAGCAGTGGCTTACTAGCGGGAGGGTCGGGAGAGACCCAGTACTTC.

The chain links TRBV7-6 to TRBJ1-1; 7 bases are shared with TRBD1. CDR1 and CDR2 (germline): SGHVS, FNYEAQ. The CDR3 has 14 residues. Trimming cost V 2 bases and J 5 bases; bases outside gene matches: 5. In DNA, the CDR3 is TGTGCCAGCAGCTTACACAGGGGCGGGACTGAAGCTTTCTTT. Its translation is CASSLHRGGTEAFF.

The V and J genes are TRBV6-5 and TRBJ2-5; TRBD2 agrees at 10 bases. The J call is in doubt because the DNA end fits TRBJ2-7 better. The CDR3 loop spans 14 amino acids. CDR1 is MNHEY, CDR2 SVGAGI, per germline. The CDR3 nucleotides are TGTGCCAGCAGTTACGCTAGCGGGAGATTCGAGCAGTACTTC. This encodes CASSYASGRFEQYF.

The chain links TRBV27 to TRBJ2-1; 9 bases align to TRBD2. The V segment lost 6 bases and the J segment 10 bases; nucleotides outside the gene matches: 10. Germline CDR1 MNHEY, CDR2 SMNVEV (reference sequence). The CDR3 length is 14 residues. The CDR3 loop is CASRGPGLAFEQFF. CDR3 sequence (DNA): TGTGCCAGCAGGGGTCCGGGACTAGCTTTCGAGCAGTTCTTC.

V and J are TRBV7-6 and TRBJ2-3, with a tentative D call TRBD1 (6 bases). Trimming took off 1 base at V and 4 bases at J, with 12 bases between the two ends. There are 15 residues in the CDR3. The germline CDR1 and CDR2 sequences are SGHVS and FNYEAQ. The CDR3 coding sequence is TGTGCCAGCAGCTTAGACGGACAGTCCCCAGATACGCAGTATTTT. Protein sequence: CASSLDGQSPDTQYF.

This chain uses TRBV11-3 with TRBJ2-5, with unresolved D. CDR1 is SGHNT, CDR2 YENEEA, per germline. Trimming removed 2 bases at V and 13 bases at J, with 26 bases between. CDR3 size: 16 residues. DNA for the CDR3: TGTGCCAGCAGCTTAATCTACGGCCTACTCATTCCGAGTCGGTACTTC. Encoded protein: CASSLIYGLLIPSRYF.

Only a few counts were recorded for this clone. The chain joins TRBV28 to TRBJ1-2, with 7 bases identical to TRBD1. This CDR3 comprises 13 residues. V shed 6 bases, J shed 0 bases, and the junction held 1 base outside the gene matches. CDR1 is MDHEN, CDR2 SYDVKM, per germline. The CDR3 region is CASSDRANYGYTF. CDR3 sequence (DNA): TGTGCCAGCAGCGACAGGGCTAACTATGGCTACACCTTC.

The V and J genes are TRBV7-9 and TRBJ2-7, with D possibly TRBD2 on 6 matching bases. The CDR3 length is 19 residues. The germline V gene has CDR1 SEHNR and CDR2 FQNEAQ (reference sequence). Trimming left V 6 bases short and J 5 bases short, with 32 bases between. The CDR3 region has the DNA TGTGCCAGCAGTCCCTTTATGCTCCAACGGGGGAGGAAAATTGACGAGCAGTACTTC. Amino acids: CASSPFMLQRGRKIDEQYF.

The chain joins TRBV2 to TRBJ2-7; 7 bases are shared with TRBD1. Germline CDR1 reads SNHLY; CDR2 reads FYNNEI. CDR3 length: 14 residues. J lost 2 bases, V lost 6 bases, and 7 bases had no gene match. The CDR3 sequence is CASRATGDPYEQYF. The CDR3 DNA follows: TGTGCCAGCAGGGCCACAGGGGACCCCTACGAGCAGTACTTC.

The gene calls are TRBV9 and TRBJ2-3; D not resolved. The CDR3 has 13 residues. The V end was cut by 2 bases, the J end by 2 bases, with 6 bases between. The germline V gene has CDR1 SGDLS and CDR2 YYNGEE. The CDR3 nucleotides read TGTGCCAGCAGCGTCAGAAACACAGATACGCAGTATTTT. It is translated as CASSVRNTDTQYF.

The J gene is TRBJ1-4, the V gene TRBV19; D perhaps matches TRBD1 (6 bases). Trimming cost V 1 base and J 4 bases, with 10 bases left between them. From germline, CDR1 is LNHDA and CDR2 SQIVND (reference sequence). The length of the CDR3 is 15 residues. The CDR3, as DNA: TGTGCCAGTAGTATAGGTCCGGACAGTAATGAAAAACTGTTTTTT. Amino acid sequence: CASSIGPDSNEKLFF.

The rearrangement joins TRBV19 to TRBJ2-7; 10 nucleotides match TRBD2. V gave up 4 bases and J gave up 7 bases; unmatched junction bases: 16. The CDR3 spans 17 residues. The V gene's germline CDR1 is LNHDA and CDR2 SQIVND (reference sequence). CDR3 sequence reads: CASSTGLADEAADEQYF. Here the CDR3 DNA reads TGTGCCAGTAGTACCGGACTAGCGGACGAGGCCGCTGATGAGCAGTACTTC.

The V gene is TRBV7-9, the J gene TRBJ1-5, with 11 bases that match TRBD1. The CDR3 is made up of 15 amino acids. After removal of 4 bases from V and 7 bases from J, the junction contained 6 bases not matched to a gene. The germline gives CDR1 SEHNR, CDR2 FQNEAQ (reference sequence). As DNA, the CDR3 is TGTGCCAGCAGCTCGGGGACAGGGGGGGGACAGCCCCAGCATTTT. Translating gives CASSSGTGGGQPQHF.

This chain joins TRBV28 and TRBJ1-5, with a tentative D call TRBD1 (5 bases). This CDR3 has 14 residues. Per germline, CDR1 MDHEN and CDR2 SYDVKM. Trimming took off 7 bases at V and 6 bases at J, with 16 bases between the two ends. CDR3: CASNRGYGTQPQHF. In nucleotides, the CDR3 is TGTGCCAGCAATCGGGGGTACGGCACTCAGCCCCAGCATTTT.

The sample holds a few counts of this clone. This CDR3 reads CASTEPREQYF. The CDR3 nucleotides are TGTGCCAGCACGGAGCCAAGGGAGCAGTACTTC. The chain employs TRBV6-4 and TRBJ2-7; D remains ambiguous. V was shortened by 7 bases and J by 7 bases, with 11 bases between the two germline ends. Germline V CDR1 and CDR2: MRHNA, SNTAGT. This CDR3 region has 11 residues.